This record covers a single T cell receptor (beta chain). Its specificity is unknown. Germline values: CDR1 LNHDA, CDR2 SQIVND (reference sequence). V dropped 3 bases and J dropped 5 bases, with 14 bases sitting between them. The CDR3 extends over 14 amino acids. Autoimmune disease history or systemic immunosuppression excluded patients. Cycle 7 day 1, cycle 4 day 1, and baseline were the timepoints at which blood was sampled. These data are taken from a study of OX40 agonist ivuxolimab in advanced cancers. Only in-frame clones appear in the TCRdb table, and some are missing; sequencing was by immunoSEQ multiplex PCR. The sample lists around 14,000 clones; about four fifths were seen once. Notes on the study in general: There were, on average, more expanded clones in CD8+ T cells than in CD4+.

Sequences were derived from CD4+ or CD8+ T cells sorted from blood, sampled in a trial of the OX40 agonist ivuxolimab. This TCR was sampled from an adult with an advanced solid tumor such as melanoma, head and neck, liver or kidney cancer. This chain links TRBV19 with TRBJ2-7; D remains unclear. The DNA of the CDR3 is TGTGCCAGTAGTATCGGGCCTAGTAAGAACGAGCAGTACTTC. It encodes CASSIGPSKNEQYF.